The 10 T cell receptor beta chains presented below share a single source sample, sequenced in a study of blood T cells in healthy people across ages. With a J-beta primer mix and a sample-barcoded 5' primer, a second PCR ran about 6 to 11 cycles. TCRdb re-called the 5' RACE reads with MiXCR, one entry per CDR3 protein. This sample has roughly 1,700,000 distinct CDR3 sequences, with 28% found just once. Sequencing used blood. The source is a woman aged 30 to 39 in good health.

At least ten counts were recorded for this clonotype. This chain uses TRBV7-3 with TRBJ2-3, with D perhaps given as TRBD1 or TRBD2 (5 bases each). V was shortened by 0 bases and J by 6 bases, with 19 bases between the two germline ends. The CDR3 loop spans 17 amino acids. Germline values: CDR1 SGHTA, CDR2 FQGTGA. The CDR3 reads CASSLTYGTRRTDTQYF. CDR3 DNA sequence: TGTGCCAGCAGCTTAACTTACGGGACCCGTCGAACGGATACGCAGTATTTT.

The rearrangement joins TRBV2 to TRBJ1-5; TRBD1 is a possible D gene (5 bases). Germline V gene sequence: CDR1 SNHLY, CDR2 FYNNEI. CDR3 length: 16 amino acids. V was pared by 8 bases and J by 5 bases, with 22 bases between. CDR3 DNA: TGTGCCAGCGGTGGATTGGGAGGGACGGGGGATCAGCCCCAGCATTTT. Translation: CASGGLGGTGDQPQHF.

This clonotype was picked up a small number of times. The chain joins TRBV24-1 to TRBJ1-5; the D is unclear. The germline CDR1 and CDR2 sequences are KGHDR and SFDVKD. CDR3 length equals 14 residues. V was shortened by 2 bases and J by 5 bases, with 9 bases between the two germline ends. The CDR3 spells CATSDSRYDQPQHF. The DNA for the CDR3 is TGTGCCACCAGTGATTCCAGGTACGATCAGCCCCAGCATTTT.

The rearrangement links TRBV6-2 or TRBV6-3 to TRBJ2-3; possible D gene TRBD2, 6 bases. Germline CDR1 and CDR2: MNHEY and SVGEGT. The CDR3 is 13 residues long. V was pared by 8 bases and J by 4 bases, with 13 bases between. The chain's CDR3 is CASVAGTADTQYF. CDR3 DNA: TGTGCCAGCGTCGCGGGAACCGCAGATACGCAGTATTTT.

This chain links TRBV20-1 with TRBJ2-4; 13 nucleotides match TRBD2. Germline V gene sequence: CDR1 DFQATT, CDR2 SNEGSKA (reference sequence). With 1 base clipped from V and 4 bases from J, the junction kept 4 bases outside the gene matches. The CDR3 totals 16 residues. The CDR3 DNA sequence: TGCAGTGCTAGAGCCCCACTAGCGGGAGGGAAAAACATTCAGTACTTC. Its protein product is CSARAPLAGGKNIQYF.

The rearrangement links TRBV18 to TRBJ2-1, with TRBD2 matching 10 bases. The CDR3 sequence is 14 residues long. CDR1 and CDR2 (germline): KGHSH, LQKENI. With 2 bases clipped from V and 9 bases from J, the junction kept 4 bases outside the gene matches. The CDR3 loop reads CASSPGTSVGEQFF. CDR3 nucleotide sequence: TGTGCCAGCTCACCAGGGACTAGCGTTGGTGAGCAGTTCTTC.

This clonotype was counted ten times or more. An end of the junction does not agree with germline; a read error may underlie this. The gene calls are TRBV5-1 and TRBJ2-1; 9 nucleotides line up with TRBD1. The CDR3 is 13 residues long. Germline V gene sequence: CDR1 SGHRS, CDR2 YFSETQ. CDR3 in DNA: TGTGCCAGCAGTCCGGACAGGGGCAATGAGCAGTTCTTC. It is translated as CASSPDRGNEQFF.

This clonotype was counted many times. The chain's CDR3 is CASSPRRNTEAFF. The CDR3 DNA reads TGTGCCAGCAGTCCCCGGCGGAATACTGAAGCTTTCTTT. This chain connects TRBV28 to TRBJ1-1; no clear D gene. The V end was cut by 5 bases, the J end by 5 bases, with 12 bases between. The germline V gene has CDR1 MDHEN and CDR2 SYDVKM. The CDR3 consists of 13 residues. Full variable domain (outside the CDR3, taken from reference TRBV28 and TRBJ1-1): DVKVTQSSRYLVKRTGEKVFLECVQDMDHENMFWYRQDPGLGLRLIYFSYDVKMKEKGDIPEGYSVSREKKERFSLILESASTNQTSMYLCASSPRRNTEAFFGQGTRLTVV.

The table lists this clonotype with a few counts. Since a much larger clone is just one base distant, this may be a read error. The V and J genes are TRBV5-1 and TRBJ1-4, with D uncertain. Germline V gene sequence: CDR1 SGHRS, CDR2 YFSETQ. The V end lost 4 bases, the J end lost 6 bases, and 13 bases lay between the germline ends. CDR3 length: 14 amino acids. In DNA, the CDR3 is TGCGCCAGCAGCCCACAGTTTGATGATGAAAAACTGTTTTTT. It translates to CASSPQFDDEKLFF.

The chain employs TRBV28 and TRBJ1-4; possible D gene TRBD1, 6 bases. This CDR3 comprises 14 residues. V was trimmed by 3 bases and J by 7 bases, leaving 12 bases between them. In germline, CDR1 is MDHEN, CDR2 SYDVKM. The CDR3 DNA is TGTGCCAGCAGTTTCCGGGACACTGTTGAAAAACTGTTTTTT. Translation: CASSFRDTVEKLFF.